This T cell receptor (beta chain) originates from a study of Ad26.COV2.S vaccination and SARS-CoV-2 variants. TCRdb's table, derived via immunoSEQ multiplex PCR, lists solely in-frame clones and lacks some. The sample includes roughly 450,000 clones, over 75% of them seen just once. Treatment specified: some 20 received Ad26.COV2.S at low or high dose, single or two shots; about 5 received placebo; per-sample allocation not given. Samples came from day 63 after the first vaccine or placebo injection. From germline, CDR1 is SQVTM and CDR2 ANQGSEA. The CDR3 runs to 18 residues. V shed 1 base and J 7 bases; nucleotides not matched to a gene: 17.

The specimen was peripheral blood, collected in a trial of Ad26.COV2.S vaccine versus placebo. This receptor was taken from a person aged 18 to 59 who received the Ad26.COV2.S COVID-19 vaccine or a placebo. The chain joins TRBV29-1 to TRBJ2-1, with 9 bases matching TRBD2. CDR3 bases: TGCAGCGTTGAAGTAGCGGGAGAGACGGTTCCGTGGAAAAATGAGCAGTTCTTC. Translated: CSVEVAGETVPWKNEQFF.